This T cell receptor beta chain was obtained from a study of blood T cells in healthy people across ages. V gave up 2 bases and J gave up 3 bases, with 11 bases separating them. From germline, CDR1 is DFQATT and CDR2 SNEGSKA (reference sequence). This CDR3 region has 15 residues. It was with a sample-barcoded 5' primer and a J-beta primer mix that a second PCR of about 6 to 12 cycles was run. Using its own MiXCR run on the 5' RACE reads, TCRdb lists one record per CDR3 protein. The repertoire consists of 1,800,000 or so distinct CDR3 sequences, with 39% occurring once and the leading ten covering more than 20%. General observations from the study: While age rose, TCR beta diversity per million T cells dropped in a roughly linear way.

A remark on this clonotype: Its antigen is undetermined.

This chain joins TRBV20-1 and TRBJ1-6; no clear D. The specimen sequenced was blood. This TCR came from a human donor in good health. CDR3 region: CSARFPPGYNSPLHF. Written as DNA, the CDR3 is TGCAGTGCTAGATTTCCGCCAGGCTATAATTCACCCCTCCACTTT.